Many counts were recorded for the clone carrying this T cell receptor beta chain. The data originate from a study of spatial heterogeneity in lung cancer. At the level of the study: The approximately 70 donors had untreated early-stage non-small cell lung cancer. On average, each unique TCR and UMI combination appeared more than ten times in raw reads.

TCR cDNA molecules each carried a unique molecular identifier. TCRdb re-analysed the 5' RACE reads in MiXCR, keeping a single row per CDR3 protein. Here the sample spans about 87,000 distinct CDR3 sequences, just under 20% being singletons. As to time point: blood at routine non-recurrence follow-up after resection. CDR3 size: 12 residues. Deletions cut 7 bases from V and 1 base from J, with 8 bases between. Germline assignment: CDR1 SGDLS and CDR2 YYNGEE. The chain employs TRBV9 and TRBJ2-5, with D perhaps given as TRBD1 or TRBD2 (6 bases each). Source: PBMCs, taken at follow-up. The sequence derives from a male donor with early-stage non-small cell lung cancer. This CDR3 is CASGGLQETQYF. As DNA, the CDR3 is TGTGCCAGCGGGGGGCTCCAAGAGACCCAGTACTTC.